Given below is one T cell receptor (beta chain) in context. There is no known antigen for this receptor. Base quality data are lacking; no much larger clone is found one base away. One collaborating source in Seattle enrolled patients during active infection and followed them longitudinally through the course of disease. Each collaborating institution followed its own protocols to collect whole blood in K2EDTA tubes. Collaborator samples were shipped for TCRbeta analysis as frozen whole blood, isolated PBMCs, or DNA extracted from either sample type. The record originates from a study of blood T cell repertoires in COVID-19 (dated by TCRdb to 2018 to 2020). Notes on the research overall: Collaborator samples came from the United States, Italy and Spain and covered acute and convalescent phases of COVID-19. The material from the prospective study consisted of cDNA or gDNA derived from T cells, B-cell-depleted T cells, or PBMCs. Deeply sampled blood TCRbeta repertoires from subjects exposed to, actively infected with, or recovered from COVID-19 were included in the dataset. The repertoires were released in a freely available public database meant as a resource for research on the immune response to SARS-CoV-2. Samples came from the ongoing ImmuneRACE study (first 160 participants) plus 1,254 subjects from 6 global collaborators. Sample metadata almost always included a de-identified subject ID, COVID-19 status, age in years and sex. Where available, HLA class I and class II types were taken from metadata supplied by the sample provider and were not determined by assay-based typing.

The CDR3 measures 16 amino acids from cysteine to phenylalanine. The read is trimmed to its CDR3 DNA, 48 bases read in frame from base 1. The germline ends are 12 bases apart after V is trimmed by 3 bases and J by 0 bases. Based on the germline V gene (reference sequence), the CDR1 and CDR2 sequences are LNHDA and SQIVND. Beyond this particular receptor, the publication reports: The amount of clinical and demographic metadata varied by source and participant and was provided uncurated.

The immunoSEQ Assay, a bias-controlled multiplex PCR, was used to amplify TCRbeta CDR3 regions from genomic DNA. Per the authors' processing: Within the assay, amplification of reference gene primers was used to estimate how many nucleated cells each sample contained. To quantify the absolute abundance of each unique TCRbeta CDR3 rearrangement, sequence reads were collapsed and filtered. For each sample, productive Simpson clonality was calculated as the square root of Simpson's diversity index across productive rearrangements. Entries here come from immuneACCESS through TCRdb and include only in-frame sequences with V and J called. Some clones fail to appear in such tables; in the studies checked, an unresolved V gene covers under half of the shortfall, and the cause of the remainder is unknown. V, J and clone size are taken as reported in that table, and D and trimming were inferred from the DNA itself. This sample gives fewer than 300,000 clones in total; approximately 90% of them show up just once. Together, the top ten hold around 2.2% of the sample.

Sequenced sample: peripheral blood. The rearrangement joined TRBV19 to TRBJ1-5; the D segment cannot be called with confidence. The clonotype comes from a woman under 40 with COVID-19, enrolled during active disease. This receptor has the CDR3 CASSILGGNSNQPQHF. Read as DNA, the sequence is TGTGCCAGTAGTATTTTGGGAGGGAATAGCAATCAGCCCCAGCATTTT.